This T cell receptor (beta chain) was obtained from a study of blood T cell repertoires in COVID-19. About the research overall: From the United States, Italy and Spain came samples of acute and convalescent COVID-19. T cells, B-cell-depleted T cells, or PBMCs provided the cDNA or gDNA that served as material.

This clone appeared once. Unmatched junction bases numbered 2, after V lost 4 bases and J lost 4 bases. The CDR3 is made up of 13 amino acids. Per germline, CDR1 LNHNV and CDR2 YYDKDF (reference sequence). Per the study methods: Reference gene primer amplification in the assay estimated nucleated cell counts. Generated by immunoSEQ multiplex PCR, the TCRdb table keeps only in-frame clones and is missing some. V and J calls plus clone size are reproduced from that table; the DNA served to infer D and trimming. This table has roughly 100,000 clones, almost 85% appearing once. The chain combines TRBV15 with TRBJ2-7; TRBD1 matches 9 bases. The clonotype was recovered from a man aged 35-49 years with active or convalescent COVID-19. Sequenced input: peripheral blood. As DNA, the CDR3 is TGTGCCACCAGCACAGACAGGGGGTACGAGCAGTACTTC. This encodes CATSTDRGYEQYF.